The 8 T cell receptor beta chains below come from one sample, sequenced in a study of blood T cell repertoires in COVID-19. Only in-frame clones appear in the TCRdb table, and some are missing; sequencing was by immunoSEQ multiplex PCR. The sample carries 25,000 to 35,000 clones, 84% recorded once. The source material was peripheral blood. The receptors here all came from a woman of 80 years or more with acute or convalescent COVID-19.

This clone showed up just a few times. The rearrangement joins TRBV18 to TRBJ2-3; perhaps TRBD2 as D (6 bases). Trimming took off 3 bases at V and 4 bases at J, with 11 bases between the two ends. Looked up from germline, CDR1 is KGHSH and CDR2 is LQKENI. The CDR3 extends over 14 amino acids. CDR3 bases: TGTGCCAGCTCACCCGGGGGAGGATCAGATACGCAGTATTTT. It translates to CASSPGGGSDTQYF.

The chain has TRBV19 and TRBJ2-7; TRBD1 matches at 7 bases. The junction had 19 bases not matched to a gene; V was cut back by 10 bases and J by 7 bases. This CDR3 is built from 15 residues. Germline V lookup: CDR1 LNHDA, CDR2 SQIVND (reference sequence). The CDR3 DNA is TGTGCCACCGCACGCGGCGGTGCCAGGGGGATTGAGCAGTACTTC. Its protein product is CATARGGARGIEQYF.

J is TRBJ2-7 and V is TRBV29-1; 12 bases agree with TRBD1. CDR1 SQVTM and CDR2 ANQGSEA come from the germline V gene. The J segment lost 7 bases and the V segment lost 7 bases, leaving 5 bases of the junction unmatched. This CDR3 comprises 12 residues. As DNA, the CDR3 is TGCAGCGGGGGACAGGGGGCTCGGGAGCAGTACTTC. It yields the protein CSGGQGAREQYF.

This chain's CDR3 is CASSPGQPYGYTF. DNA for the CDR3: TGTGCCAGTAGTCCGGGACAGCCCTATGGCTACACCTTC. This sequence joins TRBV19 and TRBJ1-2, with 7 bases fitting TRBD1. Germline V gene lookup returns CDR1 LNHDA and CDR2 SQIVND (reference sequence). The CDR3 contains 13 residues. Trimming cost V 5 bases and J 4 bases; bases outside gene matches: 4.

This chain uses TRBV14 with TRBJ2-7; TRBD2 agrees at 7 bases. The CDR3 contains 15 residues. CDR1 and CDR2 (germline): SGHDN, FVKESK. The V and J ends lost 1 base and 3 bases, in that order; junction bases with no gene match: 6. The CDR3 region has the DNA TGTGCCAGCAGCCAAGCTTGGGGAGGGAACTACGAGCAGTACTTC. Its protein is CASSQAWGGNYEQYF.

By proportion, this clone is medium-sized. This chain uses TRBV28 with TRBJ1-3, with D possibly TRBD1 on 6 matching bases. The CDR3 runs 14 residues. Trimming took 6 bases from V and 0 from J, leaving 9 bases between them. CDR1 and CDR2 (germline): MDHEN, SYDVKM. CDR3 loop: CASRVDSSGNTIYF. CDR3 sequence (DNA): TGTGCCAGCAGGGTGGACAGCTCTGGAAACACCATATATTTT.

The V call is TRBV5-1, the J call TRBJ2-7, with TRBD2 as a possible D gene (5 bases). V gave up 5 bases and J gave up 2 bases, with 20 bases separating them. The CDR3 sequence is 16 residues long. Germline V gives CDR1 SGHRS, CDR2 YFSETQ. In DNA, the CDR3 is TGCGCCAGCAGTTTGAGCGGCGGCTTTGGAACCTACGAGCAGTACTTC. Residues: CASSLSGGFGTYEQYF.

This clone was seen a handful of times. This rearrangement joins TRBV5-1 to TRBJ2-6; D not certain. This CDR3 comprises 16 residues. With 3 bases removed from V and 0 bases from J, the gap between germline ends came to 10 bases. Germline CDR1 SGHRS, CDR2 YFSETQ. In nucleotides, the CDR3 is TGCGCCAGCAGCTCCCTAGGCGGCTCTGGGGCCAACGTCCTGACTTTC. Translation: CASSSLGGSGANVLTF.